Described below is a single TCR beta chain sequence and its context. The entry originates in a study of blood T cell repertoires in COVID-19. Germline CDR1 and CDR2: SGHRS and YFSETQ. The CDR3 has 15 amino acids. V lost 4 bases to trimming and J lost 4 bases, with 17 bases between them. Per the authors' pipeline: Reference gene primers were amplified, and this amplification served to estimate nucleated cell counts. Using immunoSEQ multiplex PCR, the repertoire was profiled, and TCRdb retains in-frame clones only, with some absent. V, J and clone size reflect that table, while D and trimming were determined from the DNA. The data show 350,000 to 550,000 clones, about 89% seen once.

Sample: peripheral blood. The chain combines TRBV5-1 with TRBJ1-2; tentatively, D is TRBD1 (5 bases). This receptor was identified in a woman aged 25 to 39 with acute or convalescent COVID-19. The CDR3 is CASSRMEGVSYGYTF. The CDR3, as DNA: TGCGCCAGCAGCCGGATGGAAGGGGTTAGCTATGGCTACACCTTC.